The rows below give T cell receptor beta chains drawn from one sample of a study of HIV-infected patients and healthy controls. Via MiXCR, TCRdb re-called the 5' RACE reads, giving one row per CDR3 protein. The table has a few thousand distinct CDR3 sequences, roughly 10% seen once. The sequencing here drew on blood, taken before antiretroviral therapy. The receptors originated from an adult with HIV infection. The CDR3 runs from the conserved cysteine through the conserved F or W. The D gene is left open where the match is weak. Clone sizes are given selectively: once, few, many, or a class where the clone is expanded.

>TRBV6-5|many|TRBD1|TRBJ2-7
TGTGCCAGCAGGCTTCCGGGACAGGGAAGCGAGCAGTACTTC
CASRLPGQGSEQYF
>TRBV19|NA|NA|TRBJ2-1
TGTGCCAGTCGAATGATAGGTGGATCCTTCGATGAGCAGTTCTTC
CASRMIGGSFDEQFF
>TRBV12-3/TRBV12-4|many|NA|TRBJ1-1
TGTGCCAGCAGTTTTTGGGGGTTTCACACTGAAGCTTTCTTT
CASSFWGFHTEAFF
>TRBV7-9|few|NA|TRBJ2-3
TGTGCCAGCATTAAGAGGGGCGGCCTCACAGATACGCAGTATTTT
CASIKRGGLTDTQYF
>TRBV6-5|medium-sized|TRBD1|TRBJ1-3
TGTGCCAGCAGTGAGACAGGGGACTCTGGAAACACCATATATTTT
CASSETGDSGNTIYF
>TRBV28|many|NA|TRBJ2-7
TGTGCCAGCCTACCGGGACCGGAGACCGACGAGCAGTACTTC
CASLPGPETDEQYF
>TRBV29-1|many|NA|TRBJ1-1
TGCAGCGTTGAAGCTGGGCGGGGTGACACTGAAGCTTTCTTT
CSVEAGRGDTEAFF
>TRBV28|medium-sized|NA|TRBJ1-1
TGTGCCGGAAGGAGACAAACGAACACTGAAGCTTTCTTT
CAGRRQTNTEAFF
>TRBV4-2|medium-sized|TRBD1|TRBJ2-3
TGTGCCAGCAGCCTAGCTGTGGAAAGGGGGCGCGGAGATACGCAGTATTTT
CASSLAVERGRGDTQYF
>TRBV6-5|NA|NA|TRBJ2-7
TGTGCCAGCAGTTACGACGGGTCCGCCAACGAGCAGTACTTC
CASSYDGSANEQYF
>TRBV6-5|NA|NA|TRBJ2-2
TGTGCCAGCAGTAACACCGGGGAGCTGTTTTTT
CASSNTGELFF
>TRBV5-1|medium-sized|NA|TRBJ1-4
TGCGCCAGCAGCAGCAGGGTTTCGGGTGTGGCTAATGAAAAACTGTTTTTT
CASSSRVSGVANEKLFF
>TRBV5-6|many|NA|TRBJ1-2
TGTGCCAGCAGACACGAAAAGGGAGATTTGGACTATGGCTACACCTTC
CASRHEKGDLDYGYTF
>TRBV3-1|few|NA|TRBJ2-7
TGTGCCAGCAGCCAAGATCATGGCAGGGCGAGGTACGAGCAGTACTTC
CASSQDHGRARYEQYF
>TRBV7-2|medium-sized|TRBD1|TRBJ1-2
TGTGCCAGCAGCTTTTCCGGGACAGGGGAGGGAAAATTTGGCTACACCTTC
CASSFSGTGEGKFGYTF
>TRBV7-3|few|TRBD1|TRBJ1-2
TGTGCCAGCAGCTCCCCCGGGACAGTCTATGGCTACACCTTC
CASSSPGTVYGYTF
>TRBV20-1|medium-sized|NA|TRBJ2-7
TGCAGTGCTATACAACCGGGAGACTACGAGCAGTACTTC
CSAIQPGDYEQYF
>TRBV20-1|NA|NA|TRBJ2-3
TGCAGTGCTAGATGGGGGAGCACAGATACGCAGTATTTT
CSARWGSTDTQYF
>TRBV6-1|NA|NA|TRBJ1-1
TGTGCCAGCTTGGGCCAGCTGAACACTGAAGCTTTCTTT
CASLGQLNTEAFF
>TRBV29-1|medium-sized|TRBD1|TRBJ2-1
TGCAGCGCCAGAGGGGACAGGGGAGGGAATGAGCAGTTCTTC
CSARGDRGGNEQFF
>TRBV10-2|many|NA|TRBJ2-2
TGCGCCAGCAGTGAGTCGAGTAGGGGGAACACCGGGGAGCTGTTTTTT
CASSESSRGNTGELFF
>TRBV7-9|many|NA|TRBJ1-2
TGTGCCGTAGGGGCGCAGGGGACTCTGGGTGGCTACACCTTC
CAVGAQGTLGGYTF